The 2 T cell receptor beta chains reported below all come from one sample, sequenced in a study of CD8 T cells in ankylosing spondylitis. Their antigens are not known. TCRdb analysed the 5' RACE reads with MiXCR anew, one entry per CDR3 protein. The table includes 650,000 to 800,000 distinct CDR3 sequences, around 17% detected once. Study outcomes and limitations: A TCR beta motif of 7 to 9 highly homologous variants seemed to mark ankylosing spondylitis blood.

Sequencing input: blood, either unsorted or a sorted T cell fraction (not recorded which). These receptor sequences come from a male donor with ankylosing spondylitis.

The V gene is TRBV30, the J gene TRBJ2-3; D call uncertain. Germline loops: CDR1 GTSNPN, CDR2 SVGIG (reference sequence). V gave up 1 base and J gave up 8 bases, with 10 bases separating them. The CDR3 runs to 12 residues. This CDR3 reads CAWSEGRVTQYF. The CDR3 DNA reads TGTGCCTGGAGTGAGGGTAGGGTTACGCAGTATTTT. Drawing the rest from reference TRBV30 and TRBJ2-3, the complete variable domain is SQTIHQWPATLVQPVGSPLSLECTVEGTSNPNLYWYRQAAGRGLQLLFYSVGIGQISSEVPQNLSASRPQDRQFILSSKKLLLSDSGFYLCAWSEGRVTQYFGPGTRLTVL.

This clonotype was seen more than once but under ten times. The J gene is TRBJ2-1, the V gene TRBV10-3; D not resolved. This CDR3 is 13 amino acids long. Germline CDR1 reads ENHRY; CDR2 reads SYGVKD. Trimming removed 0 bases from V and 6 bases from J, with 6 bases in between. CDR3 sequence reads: CAISESLSNEQFF. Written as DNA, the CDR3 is TGTGCCATCAGTGAGTCGCTTAGCAATGAGCAGTTCTTC.